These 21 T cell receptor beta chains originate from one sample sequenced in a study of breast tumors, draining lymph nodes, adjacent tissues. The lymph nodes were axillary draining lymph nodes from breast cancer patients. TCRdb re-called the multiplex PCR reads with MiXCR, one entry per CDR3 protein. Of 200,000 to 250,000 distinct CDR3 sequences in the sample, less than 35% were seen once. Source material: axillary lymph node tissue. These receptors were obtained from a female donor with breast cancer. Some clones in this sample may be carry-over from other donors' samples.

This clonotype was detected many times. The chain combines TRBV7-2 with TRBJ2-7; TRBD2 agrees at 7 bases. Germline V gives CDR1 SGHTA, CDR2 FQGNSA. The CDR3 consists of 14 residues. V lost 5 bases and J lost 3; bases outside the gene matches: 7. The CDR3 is CASSQWEGGYEQYF. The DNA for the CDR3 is TGTGCCAGCAGCCAATGGGAGGGTGGCTACGAGCAGTACTTC. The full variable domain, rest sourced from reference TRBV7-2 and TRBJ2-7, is GAGVSQSPSNKVTEKGKDVELRCDPISGHTALYWYRQSLGQGLEFLIYFQGNSAPDKSGLPSDRFSAERTGGSVSTLTIQRTQQEDSAVYLCASSQWEGGYEQYFGPGTRLTVT.

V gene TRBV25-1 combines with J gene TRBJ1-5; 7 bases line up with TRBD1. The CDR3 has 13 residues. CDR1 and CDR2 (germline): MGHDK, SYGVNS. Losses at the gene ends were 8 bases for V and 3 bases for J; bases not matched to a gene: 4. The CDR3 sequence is CASYGTDNQPQHF. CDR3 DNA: TGTGCCAGCTACGGGACAGACAATCAGCCCCAGCATTTT.

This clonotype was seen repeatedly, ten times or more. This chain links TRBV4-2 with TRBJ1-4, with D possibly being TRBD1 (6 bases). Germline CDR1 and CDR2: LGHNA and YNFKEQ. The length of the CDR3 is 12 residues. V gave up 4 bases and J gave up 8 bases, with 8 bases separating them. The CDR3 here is CASSPDREKLFF. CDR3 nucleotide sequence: TGTGCCAGCAGCCCGGACAGAGAAAAACTGTTTTTT.

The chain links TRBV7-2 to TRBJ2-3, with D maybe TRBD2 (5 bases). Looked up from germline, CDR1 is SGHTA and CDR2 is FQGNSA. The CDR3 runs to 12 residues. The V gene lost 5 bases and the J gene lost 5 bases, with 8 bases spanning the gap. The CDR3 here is CASSTEGDTQYF. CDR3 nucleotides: TGTGCCAGCAGCACAGAGGGAGATACGCAGTATTTT.

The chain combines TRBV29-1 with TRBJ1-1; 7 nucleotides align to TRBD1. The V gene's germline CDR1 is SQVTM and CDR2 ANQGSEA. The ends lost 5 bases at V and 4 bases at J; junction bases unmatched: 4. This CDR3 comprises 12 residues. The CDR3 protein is CSVTGVSTEAFF. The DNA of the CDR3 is TGCAGCGTTACAGGGGTATCCACTGAAGCTTTCTTT.

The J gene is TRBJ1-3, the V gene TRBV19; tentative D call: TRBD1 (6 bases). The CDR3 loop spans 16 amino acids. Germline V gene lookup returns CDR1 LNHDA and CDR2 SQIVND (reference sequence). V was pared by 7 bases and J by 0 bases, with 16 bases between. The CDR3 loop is CASNTGDRSSGNTIYF. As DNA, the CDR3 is TGTGCCAGTAATACAGGCGACAGGTCCTCTGGAAACACCATATATTTT. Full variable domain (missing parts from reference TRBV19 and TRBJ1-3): DGGITQSPKYLFRKEGQNVTLSCEQNLNHDAMYWYRQDPGQGLRLIYYSQIVNDFQKGDIAEGYSVSREKKESFPLTVTSAQKNPTAFYLCASNTGDRSSGNTIYFGEGSWLTVV.

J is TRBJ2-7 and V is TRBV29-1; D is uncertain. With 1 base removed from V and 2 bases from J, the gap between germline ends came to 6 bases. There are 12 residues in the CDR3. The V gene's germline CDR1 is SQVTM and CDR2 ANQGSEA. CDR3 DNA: TGCAGCGTTGAAGTGGGGACCTACGAGCAGTACTTC. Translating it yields CSVEVGTYEQYF.

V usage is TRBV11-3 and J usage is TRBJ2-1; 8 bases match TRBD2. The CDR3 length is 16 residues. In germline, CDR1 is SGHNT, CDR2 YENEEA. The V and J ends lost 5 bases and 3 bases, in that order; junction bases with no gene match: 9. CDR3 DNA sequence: TGTGCCAGCAGCGGAGGCGGGGGGACTTTCTACAATGAGCAGTTCTTC. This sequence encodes CASSGGGGTFYNEQFF. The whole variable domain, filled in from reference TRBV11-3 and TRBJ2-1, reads EAGVVQSPRYKIIEKKQPVAFWCNPISGHNTLYWYLQNLGQGPELLIRYENEEAVDDSQLPKDRFSAERLKGVDSTLKIQPAELGDSAVYLCASSGGGGTFYNEQFFGPGTRLTVL.

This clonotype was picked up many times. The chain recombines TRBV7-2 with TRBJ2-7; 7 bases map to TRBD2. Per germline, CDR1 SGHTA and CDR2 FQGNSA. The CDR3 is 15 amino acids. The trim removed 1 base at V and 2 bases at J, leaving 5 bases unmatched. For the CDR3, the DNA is TGTGCCAGCAGCTTAGTGGGGGGGGAGGCCTACGAGCAGTACTTC. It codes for CASSLVGGEAYEQYF.

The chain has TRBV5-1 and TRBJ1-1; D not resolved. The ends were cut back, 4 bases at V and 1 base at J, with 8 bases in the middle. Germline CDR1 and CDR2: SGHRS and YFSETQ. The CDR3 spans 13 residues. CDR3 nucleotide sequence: TGCGCCAGCAGCGCGACACCGAACACTGAAGCTTTCTTT. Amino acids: CASSATPNTEAFF.

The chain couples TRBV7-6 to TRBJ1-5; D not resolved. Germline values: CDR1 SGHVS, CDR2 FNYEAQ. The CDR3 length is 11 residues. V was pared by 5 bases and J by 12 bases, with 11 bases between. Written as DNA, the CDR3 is TGTGCCAGCAGCGAATGGGGAGGCCAGCATTTT. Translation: CASSEWGGQHF.

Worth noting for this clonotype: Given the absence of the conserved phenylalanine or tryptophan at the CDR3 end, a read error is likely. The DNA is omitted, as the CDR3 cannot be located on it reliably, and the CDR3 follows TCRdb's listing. CDR3 in amino acids: CASSGDSYT. The chain carries TRBV5-1 and TRBJ2-7; the table's TRBD1 call for D was not verified on the DNA. The CDR3 comprises 9 residues, both ends counted. Germline V lookup: CDR1 SGHRS, CDR2 YFSETQ.

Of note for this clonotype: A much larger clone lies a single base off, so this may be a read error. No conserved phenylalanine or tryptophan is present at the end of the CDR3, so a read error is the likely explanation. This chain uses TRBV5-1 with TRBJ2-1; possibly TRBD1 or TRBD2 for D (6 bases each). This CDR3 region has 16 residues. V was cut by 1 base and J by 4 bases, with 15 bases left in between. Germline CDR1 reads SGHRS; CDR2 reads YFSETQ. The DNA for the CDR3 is TGCGCCAGCAGCTTGTTCGGGGGCGTTGAGTACAATGAGCAGTTCTCC. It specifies CASSLFGGVEYNEQFS.

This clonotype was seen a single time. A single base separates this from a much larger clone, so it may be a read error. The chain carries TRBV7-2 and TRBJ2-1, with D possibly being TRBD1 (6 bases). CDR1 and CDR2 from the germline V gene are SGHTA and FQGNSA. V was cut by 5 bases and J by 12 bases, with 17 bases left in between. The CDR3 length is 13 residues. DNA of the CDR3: TGTGCCAGCAGCCTCGAAGGGGGAGATGGGCAGTTCTTC. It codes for CASSLEGGDGQFF.

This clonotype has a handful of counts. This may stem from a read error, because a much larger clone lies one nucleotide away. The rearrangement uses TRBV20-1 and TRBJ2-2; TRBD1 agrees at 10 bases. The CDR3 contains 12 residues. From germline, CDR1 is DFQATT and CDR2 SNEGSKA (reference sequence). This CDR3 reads CSADRGTGEPFF. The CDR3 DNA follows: TGCAGTGCGGACAGGGGGACCGGGGAGCCGTTTTTT.

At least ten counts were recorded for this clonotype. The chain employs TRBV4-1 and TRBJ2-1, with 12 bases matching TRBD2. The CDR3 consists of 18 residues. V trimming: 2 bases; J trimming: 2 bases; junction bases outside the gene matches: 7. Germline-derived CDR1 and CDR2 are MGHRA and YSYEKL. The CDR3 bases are TGCGCCAGCAGCCAACTAAAACCTAGCGGGAGGGCCTACAATGAGCAGTTCTTC. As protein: CASSQLKPSGRAYNEQFF.

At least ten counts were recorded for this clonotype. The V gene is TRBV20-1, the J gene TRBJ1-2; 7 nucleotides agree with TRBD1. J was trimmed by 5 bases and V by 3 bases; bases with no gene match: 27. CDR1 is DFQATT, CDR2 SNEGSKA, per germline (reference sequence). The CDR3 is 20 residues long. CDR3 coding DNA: TGCAGTGCTAGCCACCTCTTTCGGACAGGCACTGAATCTTTCGTTTATGGCTACACCTTC. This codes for CSASHLFRTGTESFVYGYTF.

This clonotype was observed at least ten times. For the CDR3, the DNA is TGCAGTGCGAGACCACACGGGGAGCCCCAGCATTTT. Amino acids: CSARPHGEPQHF. V usage is TRBV20-1 and J usage is TRBJ1-5; D unclear. Trimming removed 6 bases at V and 8 bases at J, with 14 bases between. Germline V gene sequence: CDR1 DFQATT, CDR2 SNEGSKA (reference sequence). The CDR3 runs 12 residues.

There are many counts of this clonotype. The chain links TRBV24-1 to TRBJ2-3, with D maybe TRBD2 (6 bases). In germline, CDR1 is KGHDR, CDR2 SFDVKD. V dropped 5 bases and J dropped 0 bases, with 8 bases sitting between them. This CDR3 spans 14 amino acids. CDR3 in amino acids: CATSAGTSTDTQYF. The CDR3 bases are TGTGCCACCAGTGCCGGGACTAGCACAGATACGCAGTATTTT.

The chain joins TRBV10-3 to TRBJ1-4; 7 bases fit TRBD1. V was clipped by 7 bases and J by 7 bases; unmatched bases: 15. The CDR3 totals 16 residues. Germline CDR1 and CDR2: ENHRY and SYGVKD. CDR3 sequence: CAITIDREALSEKLFF. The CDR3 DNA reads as TGTGCCATCACCATTGACAGGGAAGCACTGAGTGAAAAACTGTTTTTT.

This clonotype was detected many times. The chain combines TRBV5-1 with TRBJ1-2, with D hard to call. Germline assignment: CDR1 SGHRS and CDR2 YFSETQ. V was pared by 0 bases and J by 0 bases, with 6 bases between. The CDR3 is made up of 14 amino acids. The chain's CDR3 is CASSLGPPNYGYTF. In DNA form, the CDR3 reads TGCGCCAGCAGCTTGGGGCCACCTAACTATGGCTACACCTTC.